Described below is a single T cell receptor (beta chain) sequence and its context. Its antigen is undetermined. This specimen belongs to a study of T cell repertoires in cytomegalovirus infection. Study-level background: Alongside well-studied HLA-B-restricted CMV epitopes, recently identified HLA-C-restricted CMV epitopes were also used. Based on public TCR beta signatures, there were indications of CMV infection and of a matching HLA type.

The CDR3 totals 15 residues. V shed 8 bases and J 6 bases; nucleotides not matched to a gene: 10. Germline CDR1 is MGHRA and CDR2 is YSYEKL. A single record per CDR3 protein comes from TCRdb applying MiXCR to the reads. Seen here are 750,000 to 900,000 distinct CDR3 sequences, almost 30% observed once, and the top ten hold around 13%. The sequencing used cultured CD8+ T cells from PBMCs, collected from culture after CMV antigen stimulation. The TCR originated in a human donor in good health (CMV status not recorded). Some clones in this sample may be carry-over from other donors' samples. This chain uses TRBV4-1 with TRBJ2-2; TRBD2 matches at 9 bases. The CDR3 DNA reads TGCGCCAGCTATCGGCGGGGGGGCCGGGCCGGGGAGCTGTTTTTT. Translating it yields CASYRRGGRAGELFF.